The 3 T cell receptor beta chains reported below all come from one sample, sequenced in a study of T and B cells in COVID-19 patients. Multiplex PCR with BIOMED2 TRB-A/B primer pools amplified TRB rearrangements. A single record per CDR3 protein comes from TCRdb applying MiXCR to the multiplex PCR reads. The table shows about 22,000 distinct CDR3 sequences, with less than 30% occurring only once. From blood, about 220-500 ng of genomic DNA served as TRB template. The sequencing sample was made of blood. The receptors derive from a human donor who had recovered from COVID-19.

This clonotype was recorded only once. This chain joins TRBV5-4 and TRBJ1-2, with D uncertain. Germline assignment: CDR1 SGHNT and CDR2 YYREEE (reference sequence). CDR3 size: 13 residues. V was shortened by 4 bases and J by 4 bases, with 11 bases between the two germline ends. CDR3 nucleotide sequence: TGTGCCAGCAGCCCAGGTTGGAGCTATGGCTACACCTTC. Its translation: CASSPGWSYGYTF.

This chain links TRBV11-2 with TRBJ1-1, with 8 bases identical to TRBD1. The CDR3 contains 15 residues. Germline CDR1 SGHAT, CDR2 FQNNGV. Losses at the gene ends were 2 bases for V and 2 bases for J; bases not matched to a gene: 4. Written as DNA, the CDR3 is TGTGCCAGCAGCTTACAGGGGGCGCTTAACACTGAAGCTTTCTTT. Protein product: CASSLQGALNTEAFF.

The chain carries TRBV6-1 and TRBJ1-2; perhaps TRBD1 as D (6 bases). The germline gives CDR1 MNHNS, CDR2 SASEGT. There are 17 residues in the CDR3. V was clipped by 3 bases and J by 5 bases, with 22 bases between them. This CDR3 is CASSDEPGGQGLYGYTF. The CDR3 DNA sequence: TGTGCCAGCAGTGATGAGCCCGGGGGGCAGGGCCTATATGGCTACACCTTC.